This TCR beta chain was captured by sequencing in a study of cytomegalovirus exposure and HLA in healthy donors. Findings and caveats of the study: Rare sequences made up most TCRs, while some public TCRs were found in many donors. Near-uniform donor sequencing depth was presumed by presence/absence analyses. In an earlier analysis, most TCR beta V segments were productive about 87% or about 30% of the time.

Healthy bone marrow donors made up the cohort. CDR1 and CDR2 from the germline V gene are SGDLS and YYNGEE. The length of the CDR3 is 15 residues. Germline trimming cut 1 base from V and 4 bases from J; bases unmatched to any gene: 2. With respect to this clone: Its antigen is undetermined.

PCR involved 60 Vbeta and 13 Jbeta primers. Generated by immunoSEQ multiplex PCR, the TCRdb table keeps only in-frame clones and is missing some. Here the sample spans 120,000 or so clones, around 85% being singletons. The chain joins TRBV9 to TRBJ2-1; 10 nucleotides align to TRBD2. The TCR originated in a man aged 30 to 39 in good health and CMV-seropositive. Sequenced sample: PBMCs. CDR3 protein: CASSVRTSGYNEQFF. The CDR3 nucleotides are TGTGCCAGCAGCGTACGGACTAGCGGTTACAATGAGCAGTTCTTC.